The 4 T cell receptor beta chains below all came from one sample that was sequenced in a study of blood T cell repertoires in COVID-19. Method: immunoSEQ multiplex PCR; TCRdb's copy keeps in-frame clones and lacks some. This sample has over 50,000 clones, with over 75% found just once. The sequenced sample was peripheral blood. Every receptor here comes from a man aged 50-59 years with active COVID-19.

The chain has TRBV5-1 and TRBJ1-5, with D tentatively TRBD1 (5 bases). V gave up 0 bases and J gave up 7 bases, with 11 bases separating them. This CDR3 is 14 amino acids long. Per the germline V gene, CDR1 is SGHRS and CDR2 is YFSETQ. The CDR3 nucleotides are TGCGCCAGCAGCTTGGATGGGGGAGGCCAGCCCCAGCATTTT. Its translation is CASSLDGGGQPQHF. Full variable domain (remainder filled in from reference TRBV5-1 and TRBJ1-5): KAGVTQTPRYLIKTRGQQVTLSCSPISGHRSVSWYQQTPGQGLQFLFEYFSETQRNKGNFPGRFSGRQFSNSRSEMNVSTLELGDSALYLCASSLDGGGQPQHFGDGTRLSIL.

This clone was recorded only once. The genes are TRBV7-2 and TRBJ1-4, with 8 bases lining up with TRBD1. Germline CDR1 and CDR2: SGHTA and FQGNSA. The CDR3 totals 15 residues. The J segment lost 4 bases and the V segment lost 2 bases, leaving 3 bases of the junction unmatched. The CDR3 DNA is TGTGCCAGCAGCTTACAGGGGGCAAATAATGAAAAACTGTTTTTT. Translation gives CASSLQGANNEKLFF.

The chain couples TRBV7-2 to TRBJ1-1; D is unclear. Trimming cost V 5 bases and J 1 base, with 11 bases left between them. Germline values: CDR1 SGHTA, CDR2 FQGNSA. This CDR3 region has 14 residues. CDR3: CASSRGTSNTEAFF. The CDR3 bases are TGTGCCAGCAGCCGCGGCACCTCGAACACTGAAGCTTTCTTT.

The table lists this clone with a count of one. The chain employs TRBV11-3 and TRBJ2-1; the match to TRBD2 covers 10 bases. Germline loops: CDR1 SGHNT, CDR2 YENEEA. The CDR3 length is 15 residues. V shed 5 bases, J shed 9 bases, and the junction held 10 bases outside the gene matches. In DNA, the CDR3 is TGTGCCAGCAGCCGTGGGCTAGCGGGGGTGGGTGAGCAGTTCTTC. Its protein is CASSRGLAGVGEQFF.